The 23 T cell receptor beta chains below come from one sample, sequenced in a study of cytomegalovirus exposure and HLA in healthy donors. PCR employed 60 Vbeta and 13 Jbeta primers. The assay was immunoSEQ multiplex PCR, and TCRdb's table has in-frame clones only and misses some. The sample holds 150,000 to 200,000 clones, more than 75% seen once. The sequencing input was PBMCs. Receptors originate from a woman aged 18-29 years in good health and CMV-seronegative.

This sequence joins TRBV4-1 and TRBJ1-1; weak D call: TRBD1 (6 bases). CDR1 MGHRA and CDR2 YSYEKL come from the germline V gene. CDR3 length: 18 residues. V lost 3 bases and J 0 bases, leaving 20 bases between the germline ends. The CDR3 region has the DNA TGCGCCAGCAGCCACCCTGGGGGGGGCGGAGGGATGAACACTGAAGCTTTCTTT. This translates into CASSHPGGGGGMNTEAFF.

This rearrangement joins TRBV7-6 to TRBJ2-2, with TRBD2 matching over 9 bases. CDR3 size: 16 residues. Germline lookup yields CDR1 SGHVS and CDR2 FNYEAQ. V dropped 5 bases and J dropped 3; count of bases not matched to a gene: 7. The CDR3 is CASSPVTSGYTGELFF. DNA for the CDR3: TGTGCCAGCAGCCCAGTGACTAGCGGATACACCGGGGAGCTGTTTTTT.

The chain joins TRBV5-1 to TRBJ1-1; TRBD1 agrees at 7 bases. This CDR3 spans 15 amino acids. Germline loops: CDR1 SGHRS, CDR2 YFSETQ. V lost 5 bases to trimming and J lost 5 bases; unmatched junction nucleotides: 12. The CDR3 DNA reads as TGCGCCAGCAGAGGACAGGCCACAAGGGGTACTGAAGCTTTCTTT. Amino acids: CASRGQATRGTEAFF.

J is TRBJ2-1 and V is TRBV18, with a weak D call TRBD1 (5 bases). The V and J ends lost 4 bases and 4 bases respectively, with 11 bases between them. Germline CDR1 and CDR2: KGHSH and LQKENI. This CDR3 has 14 amino acids. CDR3 loop: CASSLSTAYNEQFF. The CDR3 nucleotides are TGTGCCAGCTCACTTTCGACAGCATACAATGAGCAGTTCTTC. The whole variable domain, remainder taken from reference TRBV18 and TRBJ2-1, is NAGVMQNPRHLVRRRGQEARLRCSPMKGHSHVYWYRQLPEEGLKFMVYLQKENIIDESGMPKERFSAEFPKEGPSILRIQQVVRGDSAAYFCASSLSTAYNEQFFGPGTRLTVL.

V gene TRBV7-9 combines with J gene TRBJ1-1; D is perhaps TRBD1 (5 bases). CDR1 is SEHNR and CDR2 is FQNEAQ in the germline V gene (reference sequence). The CDR3 consists of 12 residues. V was pared by 5 bases and J by 4 bases, with 8 bases between. DNA of the CDR3: TGTGCCAGCAGCCCAGGGTTCACTGAAGCTTTCTTT. Protein sequence: CASSPGFTEAFF.

The V call is TRBV18, the J call TRBJ2-7; no clear D. The germline V gene encodes CDR1 KGHSH and CDR2 LQKENI. The CDR3 runs to 14 residues. Trimming cost V 0 bases and J 5 bases, with 11 bases left between them. The CDR3, as DNA: TGTGCCAGCTCACCACCGTTACAGCTCCACGAGCAGTACTTC. It codes for CASSPPLQLHEQYF.

This sequence joins TRBV6-5 and TRBJ1-1, with no clear D. Germline V gene data show CDR1 as MNHEY and CDR2 as SVGAGI. CDR3 length equals 12 residues. V lost 6 bases to trimming and J lost 3 bases, with 8 bases between them. CDR3 nucleotides: TGTGCCAGCAGCCAGAGCGACACTGAAGCTTTCTTT. It encodes CASSQSDTEAFF.

V usage is TRBV18 and J usage is TRBJ2-7; D not certain. Deletions cut 5 bases from V and 3 bases from J, with 5 bases between. CDR3 size: 11 residues. The germline V gene has CDR1 KGHSH and CDR2 LQKENI. For the CDR3, the DNA is TGTGCCAGCTCAGGTAGCTACGAGCAGTACTTC. Its translation: CASSGSYEQYF.

J is TRBJ1-1 and V is TRBV28, with 7 bases aligning to TRBD1. Germline V gene lookup returns CDR1 MDHEN and CDR2 SYDVKM. The CDR3 runs to 15 residues. The ends lost 6 bases at V and 4 bases at J; junction bases unmatched: 11. For the CDR3, the DNA is TGTGCCAGCAGCCCGTCTCAGGGGGTCCGCACTGAAGCTTTCTTT. It codes for CASSPSQGVRTEAFF.

The chain employs TRBV7-9 and TRBJ1-6; TRBD1 matches at 10 bases. This CDR3 has 15 amino acids. Germline V CDR1 and CDR2: SEHNR, FQNEAQ (reference sequence). The V segment lost 4 bases and the J segment 7 bases; nucleotides outside the gene matches: 4. The CDR3 sequence: CASSSTGGVNSPLHF. The CDR3 DNA is TGTGCCAGCAGCTCGACAGGGGGCGTCAATTCACCCCTCCACTTT.

The V call is TRBV11-3, the J call TRBJ2-7, with TRBD2 matching over 10 bases. Looked up from germline, CDR1 is SGHNT and CDR2 is YENEEA. The CDR3 has 15 amino acids. J was trimmed by 1 base and V by 8 bases; bases with no gene match: 8. The CDR3 region has the DNA TGTGCCAGCGGGGAAAGAGCGGGAGGGTCCTACGAGCAGTACTTC. Its protein product is CASGERAGGSYEQYF.

Details on this clone: Within the sample, other DNA sequences also encode this same CDR3. The chain is built from TRBV5-4 and TRBJ1-3; 9 bases agree with TRBD1. The CDR3 totals 15 residues. Germline assignment: CDR1 SGHNT and CDR2 YYREEE (reference sequence). V was clipped by 0 bases and J by 2 bases; unmatched bases: 0. The CDR3 protein is CASSLGQGAGNTIYF. The DNA for the CDR3 is TGTGCCAGCAGCTTGGGACAGGGGGCTGGAAACACCATATATTTT.

The chain has TRBV5-1 and TRBJ1-3; possible D gene TRBD1, 6 bases. Germline V gene sequence: CDR1 SGHRS, CDR2 YFSETQ. Trimming took off 4 bases at V and 0 bases at J, with 17 bases between the two ends. The CDR3 loop spans 17 amino acids. CDR3 amino acids: CASSVDPQGSSGNTIYF. The CDR3 bases are TGCGCCAGCAGCGTAGACCCACAGGGATCCTCTGGAAACACCATATATTTT. Supplemented by reference TRBV5-1 and TRBJ1-3, the full variable domain reads KAGVTQTPRYLIKTRGQQVTLSCSPISGHRSVSWYQQTPGQGLQFLFEYFSETQRNKGNFPGRFSGRQFSNSRSEMNVSTLELGDSALYLCASSVDPQGSSGNTIYFGEGSWLTVV.

J is TRBJ2-7 and V is TRBV6-5, with 8 bases that match TRBD2. The trim removed 0 bases at V and 3 bases at J, leaving 7 bases unmatched. Germline CDR1 MNHEY, CDR2 SVGAGI. The CDR3 is made up of 16 amino acids. Here the CDR3 reads CASSYSAAGGLYEQYF. The CDR3 DNA sequence: TGTGCCAGCAGTTACTCAGCGGCGGGAGGACTCTACGAGCAGTACTTC.

V and J are TRBV19 and TRBJ1-1; 8 bases agree with TRBD1. Germline V gene lookup returns CDR1 LNHDA and CDR2 SQIVND (reference sequence). The CDR3 is 13 residues long. Unmatched junction bases numbered 6, after V lost 8 bases and J lost 4 bases. The CDR3 region has the DNA TGTGCCAGTTGGACAGGGCTGGGCACTGAAGCTTTCTTT. Its translation is CASWTGLGTEAFF.

The V call is TRBV5-4, the J call TRBJ2-1; D is unclear. The CDR3 runs to 14 residues. Germline loops: CDR1 SGHNT, CDR2 YYREEE (reference sequence). V lost 3 bases and J lost 0, with 7 bases in between. This chain's CDR3 is CASSSMSSYNEQFF. The CDR3, as DNA: TGTGCCAGCAGCTCCATGAGCTCCTACAATGAGCAGTTCTTC.

This chain uses TRBV2 with TRBJ2-2, with TRBD1 matching over 10 bases. CDR1 and CDR2 from the germline V gene are SNHLY and FYNNEI. J was trimmed by 6 bases and V by 0 bases; bases with no gene match: 4. The CDR3 has 16 amino acids. The DNA of the CDR3 is TGTGCCAGCAGTGAAGCGAGGACAGGGGGTGCCGGGGAGCTGTTTTTT. It specifies CASSEARTGGAGELFF.

V usage is TRBV28 and J usage is TRBJ2-7; no firm D call. The CDR3 is 11 residues long. Germline CDR1 reads MDHEN; CDR2 reads SYDVKM. Trimming stripped 5 bases from V and 3 bases from J, with 5 bases between. The CDR3 protein is CASSTYYEQYF. The CDR3 DNA reads as TGTGCCAGCAGTACCTACTACGAGCAGTACTTC.

V gene TRBV2 combines with J gene TRBJ2-5, with TRBD2 identical over 9 bases. The CDR3 has 19 amino acids. The germline gives CDR1 SNHLY, CDR2 FYNNEI. J gave up 4 bases and V 0 bases, and 15 bases lay outside the gene matches. The CDR3 DNA follows: TGTGCCAGCAGTGAAGCTCCCCGGACGCTAGCGGGACCCCGAGAGACCCAGTACTTC. Encoded protein: CASSEAPRTLAGPRETQYF. The full variable domain, with the rest looked up from reference TRBV2 and TRBJ2-5, is EPEVTQTPSHQVTQMGQEVILRCVPISNHLYFYWYRQILGQKVEFLVSFYNNEISEKSEIFDDQFSVERPDGSNFTLKIRSTKLEDSAMYFCASSEAPRTLAGPRETQYFGPGTRLLVL.

This clone was picked up a small number of times. The chain joins TRBV10-3 to TRBJ2-2; D gene ambiguous. The CDR3 loop spans 12 amino acids. Trimming left V 6 bases short and J 1 base short, with 3 bases between. Per the germline V gene, CDR1 is ENHRY and CDR2 is SYGVKD. In nucleotides, the CDR3 is TGTGCCATCAGGCGGAACACCGGGGAGCTGTTTTTT. Translating it yields CAIRRNTGELFF.

The chain is built from TRBV19 and TRBJ1-5; weak D call: TRBD1 (6 bases). V lost 9 bases, J lost 4 bases, and 13 bases lay in between. This CDR3 is built from 13 residues. Germline values: CDR1 LNHDA, CDR2 SQIVND (reference sequence). The CDR3 spells CASARQGNQPQHF. CDR3 in DNA: TGTGCCAGCGCCCGGCAGGGGAATCAGCCCCAGCATTTT.

This clone has a single count. This sequence joins TRBV30 and TRBJ2-7, with 8 nucleotides matching TRBD1. This CDR3 region has 14 residues. V was pared by 2 bases and J by 2 bases, with 5 bases of the junction left unmatched. Germline values: CDR1 GTSNPN, CDR2 SVGIG (reference sequence). DNA of the CDR3: TGTGCCTGGAGTACCGGGACAGGTACCTACGAGCAGTACTTC. Translated, it gives CAWSTGTGTYEQYF.

This rearrangement joins TRBV30 to TRBJ2-7, with D maybe TRBD2 (6 bases). Germline lookup yields CDR1 GTSNPN and CDR2 SVGIG (reference sequence). This CDR3 region has 14 residues. Trimming stripped 3 bases from V and 0 bases from J, with 12 bases between. CDR3 bases: TGTGCCTGGAGCGTGGGAGGTTCCTCCTACGAGCAGTACTTC. Residues: CAWSVGGSSYEQYF.